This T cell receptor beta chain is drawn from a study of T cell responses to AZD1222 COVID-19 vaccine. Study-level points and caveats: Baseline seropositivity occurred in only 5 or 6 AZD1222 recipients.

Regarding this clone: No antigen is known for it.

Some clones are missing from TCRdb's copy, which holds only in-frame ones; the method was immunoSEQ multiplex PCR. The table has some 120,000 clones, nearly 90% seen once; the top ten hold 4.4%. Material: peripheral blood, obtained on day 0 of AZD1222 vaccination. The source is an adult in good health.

DNA for the CDR3: TGTGCCAGTAGTATTGGGTGGCGGTATGGCTACACCTTC. Translated: CASSIGWRYGYTF. The chain links TRBV19 to TRBJ1-2, with D hard to call. CDR1 is LNHDA, CDR2 SQIVND, per germline (reference sequence). The CDR3 loop spans 13 amino acids. V gave up 3 bases and J gave up 5 bases, with 10 bases separating them. Together with reference TRBV19 and TRBJ1-2, the CDR3 gives the full variable domain: DGGITQSPKYLFRKEGQNVTLSCEQNLNHDAMYWYRQDPGQGLRLIYYSQIVNDFQKGDIAEGYSVSREKKESFPLTVTSAQKNPTAFYLCASSIGWRYGYTFGSGTRLTVV.